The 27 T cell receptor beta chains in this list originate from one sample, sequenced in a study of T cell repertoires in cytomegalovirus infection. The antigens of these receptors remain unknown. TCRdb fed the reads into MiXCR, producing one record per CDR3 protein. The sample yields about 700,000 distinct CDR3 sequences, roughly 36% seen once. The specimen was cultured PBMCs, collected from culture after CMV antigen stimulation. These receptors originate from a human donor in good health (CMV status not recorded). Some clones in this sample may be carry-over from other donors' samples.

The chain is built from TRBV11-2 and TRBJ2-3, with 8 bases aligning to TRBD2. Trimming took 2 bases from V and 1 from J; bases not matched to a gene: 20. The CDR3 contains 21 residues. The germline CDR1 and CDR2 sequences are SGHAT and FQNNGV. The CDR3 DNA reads TGTGCCAGCAGCTTAATGGAATCGGGTACGGCTGCGGGAGGACGCACAGATACGCAGTATTTT. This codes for CASSLMESGTAAGGRTDTQYF.

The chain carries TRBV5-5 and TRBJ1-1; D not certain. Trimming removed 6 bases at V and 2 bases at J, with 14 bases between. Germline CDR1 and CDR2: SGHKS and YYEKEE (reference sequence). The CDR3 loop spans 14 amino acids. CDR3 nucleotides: TGTGCCAGCAACTCAAACGGCGGAAACACTGAAGCTTTCTTT. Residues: CASNSNGGNTEAFF.

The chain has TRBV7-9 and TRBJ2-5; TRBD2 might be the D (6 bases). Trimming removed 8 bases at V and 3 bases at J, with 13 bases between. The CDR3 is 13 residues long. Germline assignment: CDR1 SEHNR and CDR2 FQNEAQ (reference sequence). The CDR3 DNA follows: TGTGCCAGCTCCCAGTGGGGGGAAGAGACCCAGTACTTC. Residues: CASSQWGEETQYF.

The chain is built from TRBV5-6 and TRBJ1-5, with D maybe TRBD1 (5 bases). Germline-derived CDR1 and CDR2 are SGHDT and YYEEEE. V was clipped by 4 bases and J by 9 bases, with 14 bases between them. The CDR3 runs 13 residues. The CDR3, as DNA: TGTGCCAGCAGCCCTCAGGGCCTTACGCCCCAGCATTTT. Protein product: CASSPQGLTPQHF.

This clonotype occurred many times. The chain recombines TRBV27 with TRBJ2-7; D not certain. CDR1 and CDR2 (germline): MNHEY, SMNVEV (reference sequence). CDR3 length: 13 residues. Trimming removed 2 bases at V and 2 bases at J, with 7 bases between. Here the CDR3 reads CASSLTIAYEQYF. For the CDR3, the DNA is TGTGCCAGCAGTTTAACTATCGCCTACGAGCAGTACTTC.

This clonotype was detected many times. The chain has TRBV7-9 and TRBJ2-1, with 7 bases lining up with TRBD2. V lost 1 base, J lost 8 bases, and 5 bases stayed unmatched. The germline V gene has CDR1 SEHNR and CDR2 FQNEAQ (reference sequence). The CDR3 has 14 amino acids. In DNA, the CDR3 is TGTGCCAGCAGCTTAGGCGGGGCGGGGGATGAGCAGTTCTTC. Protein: CASSLGGAGDEQFF.

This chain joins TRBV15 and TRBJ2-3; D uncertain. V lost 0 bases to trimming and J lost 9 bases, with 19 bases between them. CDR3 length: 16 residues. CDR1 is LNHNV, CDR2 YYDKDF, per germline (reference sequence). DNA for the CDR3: TGTGCCACCAGCAGAGATACGGCACGACGAGCATTGACGCAGTATTTT. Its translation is CATSRDTARRALTQYF.

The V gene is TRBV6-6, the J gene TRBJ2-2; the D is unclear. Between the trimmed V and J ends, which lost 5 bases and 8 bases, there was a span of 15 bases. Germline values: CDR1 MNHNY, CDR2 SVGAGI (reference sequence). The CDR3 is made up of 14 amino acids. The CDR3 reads CASSPGYRAGELFF. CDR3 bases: TGTGCCAGCAGTCCAGGATATAGGGCTGGGGAGCTGTTTTTT.

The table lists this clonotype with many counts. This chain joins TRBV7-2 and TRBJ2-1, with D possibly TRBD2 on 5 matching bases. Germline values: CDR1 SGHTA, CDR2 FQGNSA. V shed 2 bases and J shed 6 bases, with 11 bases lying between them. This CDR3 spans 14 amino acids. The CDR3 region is CASSLILVGNEQFF. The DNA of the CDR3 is TGTGCCAGCAGCTTAATACTAGTTGGCAATGAGCAGTTCTTC. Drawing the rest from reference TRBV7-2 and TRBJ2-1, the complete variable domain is GAGVSQSPSNKVTEKGKDVELRCDPISGHTALYWYRQSLGQGLEFLIYFQGNSAPDKSGLPSDRFSAERTGGSVSTLTIQRTQQEDSAVYLCASSLILVGNEQFFGPGTRLTVL.

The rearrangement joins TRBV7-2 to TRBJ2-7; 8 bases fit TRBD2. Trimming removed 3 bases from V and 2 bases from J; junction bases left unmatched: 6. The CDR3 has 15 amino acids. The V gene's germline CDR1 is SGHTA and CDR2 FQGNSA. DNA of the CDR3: TGTGCCAGCAGCTTCTTGCCCGGGGGGGCCTACGAGCAGTACTTC. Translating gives CASSFLPGGAYEQYF.

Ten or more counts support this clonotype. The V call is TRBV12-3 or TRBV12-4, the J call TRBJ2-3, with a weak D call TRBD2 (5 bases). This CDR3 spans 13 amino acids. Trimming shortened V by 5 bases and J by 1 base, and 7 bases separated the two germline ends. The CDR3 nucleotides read TGTGCCAGCAGTGGACTCCGCACAGATACGCAGTATTTT. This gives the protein CASSGLRTDTQYF.

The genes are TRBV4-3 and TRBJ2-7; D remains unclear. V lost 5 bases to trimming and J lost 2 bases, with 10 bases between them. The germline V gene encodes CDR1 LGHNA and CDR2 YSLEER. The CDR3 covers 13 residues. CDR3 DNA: TGCGCCAGCAGCTTTCGTTATGCCTACGAGCAGTACTTC. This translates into CASSFRYAYEQYF.

The CDR3 here is CASSQAISFQSDEQFF. DNA for the CDR3: TGTGCCAGCAGCCAAGCGATCTCGTTCCAATCCGATGAGCAGTTCTTC. The V and J genes are TRBV14 and TRBJ2-1; no clear D gene. The germline V gene encodes CDR1 SGHDN and CDR2 FVKESK. This CDR3 spans 16 amino acids. The V end was cut by 1 base, the J end by 8 bases, with 18 bases between.

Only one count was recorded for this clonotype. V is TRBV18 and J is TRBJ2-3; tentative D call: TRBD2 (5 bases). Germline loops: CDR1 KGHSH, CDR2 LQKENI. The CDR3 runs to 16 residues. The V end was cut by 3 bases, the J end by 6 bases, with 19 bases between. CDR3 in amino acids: CASSPRERLPTDTQYF. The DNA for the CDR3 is TGTGCCAGCTCACCGAGGGAAAGGCTGCCTACGGATACGCAGTATTTT.

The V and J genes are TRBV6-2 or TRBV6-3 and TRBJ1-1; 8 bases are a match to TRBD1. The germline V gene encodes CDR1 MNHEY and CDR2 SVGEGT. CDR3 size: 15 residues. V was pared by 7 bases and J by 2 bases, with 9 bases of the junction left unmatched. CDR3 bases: TGTGCCAGCAACCCGAACAGGGGGTTCAACACTGAAGCTTTCTTT. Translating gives CASNPNRGFNTEAFF.

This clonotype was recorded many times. As DNA, the CDR3 is TGTGCCAGCAATCCGGCGGGGGGGTACACCGGGGAGCTGTTTTTT. Its protein product is CASNPAGGYTGELFF. V usage is TRBV7-2 and J usage is TRBJ2-2; TRBD2 matches at 9 bases. V lost 7 bases to trimming and J lost 3 bases; unmatched junction nucleotides: 6. The germline V gene has CDR1 SGHTA and CDR2 FQGNSA. This CDR3 is 15 amino acids long.

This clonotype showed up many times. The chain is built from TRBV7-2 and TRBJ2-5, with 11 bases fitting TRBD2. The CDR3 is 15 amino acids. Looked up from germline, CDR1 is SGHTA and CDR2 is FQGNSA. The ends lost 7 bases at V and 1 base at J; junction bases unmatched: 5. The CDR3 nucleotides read TGTGCCAGCATAGCGGGAGGGGGGGCCCAAGAGACCCAGTACTTC. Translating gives CASIAGGGAQETQYF.

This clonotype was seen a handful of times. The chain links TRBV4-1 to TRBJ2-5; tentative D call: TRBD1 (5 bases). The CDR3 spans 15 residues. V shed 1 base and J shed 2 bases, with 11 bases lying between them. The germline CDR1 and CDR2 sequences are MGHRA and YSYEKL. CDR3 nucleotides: TGCGCCAGCAGCCAAGTTACAGGACAACAAGAGACCCAGTACTTC. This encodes CASSQVTGQQETQYF.

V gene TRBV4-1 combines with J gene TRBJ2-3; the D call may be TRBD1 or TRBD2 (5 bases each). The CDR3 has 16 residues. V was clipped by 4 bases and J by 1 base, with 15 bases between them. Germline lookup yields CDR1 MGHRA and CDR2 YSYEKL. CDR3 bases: TGCGCCAGCAGCCGAACACAGGCGGAGGGCACAGATACGCAGTATTTT. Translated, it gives CASSRTQAEGTDTQYF.

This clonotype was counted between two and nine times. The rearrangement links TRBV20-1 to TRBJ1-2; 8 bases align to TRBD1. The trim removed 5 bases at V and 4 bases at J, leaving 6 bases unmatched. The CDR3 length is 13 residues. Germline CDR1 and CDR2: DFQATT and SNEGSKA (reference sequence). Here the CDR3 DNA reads TGCAGTGCTTTCGCGGGACAGGTCTATGGCTACACCTTC. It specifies CSAFAGQVYGYTF.

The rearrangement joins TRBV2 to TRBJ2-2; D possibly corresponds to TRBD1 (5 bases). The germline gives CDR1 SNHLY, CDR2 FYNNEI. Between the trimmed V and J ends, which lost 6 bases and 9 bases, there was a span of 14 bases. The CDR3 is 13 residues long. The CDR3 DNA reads TGTGCCAGCAGGTCAAACAGGAATCGGGAGCTGTTTTTT. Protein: CASRSNRNRELFF. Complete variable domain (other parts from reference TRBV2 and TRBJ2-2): EPEVTQTPSHQVTQMGQEVILRCVPISNHLYFYWYRQILGQKVEFLVSFYNNEISEKSEIFDDQFSVERPDGSNFTLKIRSTKLEDSAMYFCASRSNRNRELFFGEGSRLTVL.

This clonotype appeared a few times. CDR3 nucleotides: TGTGCCAGCAACGACAGGGGGCTTGGCTACACCTTC. It encodes CASNDRGLGYTF. The chain carries TRBV12-3 or TRBV12-4 and TRBJ1-2; 10 nucleotides align to TRBD1. This CDR3 comprises 12 residues. Trimming removed 7 bases from V and 7 bases from J; junction bases left unmatched: 3.

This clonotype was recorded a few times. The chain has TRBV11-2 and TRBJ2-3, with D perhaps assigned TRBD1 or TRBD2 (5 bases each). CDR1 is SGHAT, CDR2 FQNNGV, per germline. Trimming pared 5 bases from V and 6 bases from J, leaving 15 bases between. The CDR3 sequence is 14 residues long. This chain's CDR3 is CASSPGASVDTQYF. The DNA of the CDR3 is TGTGCCAGCAGCCCCGGGGCTAGTGTGGATACGCAGTATTTT.

For the CDR3, the DNA is TGTGCCAGCCGTATGGGGGGGGGCCCTACCCGGCAGTTCTTC. Amino acids: CASRMGGGPTRQFF. J is TRBJ2-1 and V is TRBV7-2, with D tentatively TRBD2 (7 bases). Trimming stripped 8 bases from V and 12 bases from J, with 23 bases between. The germline gives CDR1 SGHTA, CDR2 FQGNSA. The CDR3 extends over 14 amino acids.

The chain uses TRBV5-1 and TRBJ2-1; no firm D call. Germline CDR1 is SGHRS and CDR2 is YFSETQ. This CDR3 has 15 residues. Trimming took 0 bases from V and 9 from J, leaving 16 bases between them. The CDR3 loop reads CASSLAELGLGEQFF. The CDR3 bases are TGCGCCAGCAGCTTGGCCGAGCTAGGGTTAGGTGAGCAGTTCTTC.

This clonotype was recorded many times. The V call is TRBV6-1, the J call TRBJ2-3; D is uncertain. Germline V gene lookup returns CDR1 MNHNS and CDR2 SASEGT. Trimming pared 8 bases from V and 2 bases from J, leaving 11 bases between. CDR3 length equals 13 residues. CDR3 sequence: CASGHRFTDTQYF. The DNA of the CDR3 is TGTGCCAGCGGCCACCGCTTCACAGATACGCAGTATTTT.

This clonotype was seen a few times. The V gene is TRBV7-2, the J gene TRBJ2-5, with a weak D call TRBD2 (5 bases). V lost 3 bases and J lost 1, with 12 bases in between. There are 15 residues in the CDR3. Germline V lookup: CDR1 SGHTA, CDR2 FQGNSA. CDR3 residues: CASSFRWSGQETQYF. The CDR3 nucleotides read TGTGCCAGCAGCTTCCGGTGGAGCGGCCAAGAGACCCAGTACTTC.